This TCR beta chain emerged from a study of blood T cell repertoires in COVID-19. Looking at the study overall: PBMCs, B-cell-depleted T cells, or T cells were the source of the cDNA or gDNA that made up the material.

Per the study methods: How many nucleated cells were present was estimated from reference gene primer amplification. Measured with immunoSEQ multiplex PCR; TCRdb has only the in-frame clones, and not every one. V, J and clone size are taken as reported in that table, and D and trimming were inferred from the DNA itself. The table includes around 100,000 clones, 87% detected once. As to this clone: Other DNA sequences in this sample translate to the same CDR3.

The source of this sequence is a human donor with acute or convalescent COVID-19. The donor label of this sample is uncertain. What was sequenced was peripheral blood.

CDR3 in amino acids: CASSLGGSNEKLFF. For the CDR3, the DNA is TGTGCCAGCAGCTTAGGAGGGTCTAATGAAAAACTGTTTTTT. The chain couples TRBV7-9 to TRBJ1-4, with D unclear. Germline V CDR1 and CDR2: SEHNR, FQNEAQ (reference sequence). The V end was cut by 1 base, the J end by 3 bases, with 6 bases between. The CDR3 is 14 residues long.